The table lists the clone carrying this TCR beta chain with many counts. This sample was taken from a study of T cells after posttransplantation cyclophosphamide. A marrow graft followed busulfan-fludarabine conditioning, with cyclophosphamide on days +3 and +4. Germline CDR1 and CDR2: SGHRS and YFSETQ. Trimming took 0 bases from V and 2 from J; bases not matched to a gene: 9. The CDR3 totals 17 residues. Sequenced by immunoSEQ multiplex PCR; TCRdb stores in-frame clones only, minus some. This sample shows roughly 9,900 clones and no singletons; approximately 15% rests with the ten largest. This receptor was identified in a female patient aged 40-50 years who received an allogeneic stem cell transplant from a related donor, was CMV-positive, and had no GVHD. Some T cells could come from the graft donor. The chain has TRBV5-1 and TRBJ2-3; 7 bases are shared with TRBD1. Source: PBMCs, taken after allogeneic stem cell transplant with posttransplant cyclophosphamide. The CDR3 loop is CASSLAPTGHSTDTQYF. The CDR3 DNA reads as TGCGCCAGCAGCTTGGCTCCGACAGGGCACTCCACAGATACGCAGTATTTT.